This T cell receptor beta chain was profiled in a study of blood T cell repertoires in COVID-19 (TCRdb year 2020). As for the study more broadly: Samples covering the acute and convalescent phases of COVID-19 were provided by collaborators in the United States, Italy and Spain. Deeply sampled blood TCRbeta repertoires from subjects exposed to, actively infected with, or recovered from COVID-19 were included in the dataset. The material from the prospective study consisted of cDNA or gDNA derived from T cells, B-cell-depleted T cells, or PBMCs. HLA class I and class II types, where available, came from metadata supplied by the sample provider rather than from assay-based typing. The samples were drawn from two sources: the first 160 participants of the ongoing ImmuneRACE study, and fewer than 1,500 subjects contributed by 6 global collaborators. The sample metadata nearly always contained a de-identified subject ID, COVID-19 status, age in years and sex. The repertoires were released in a freely available public database intended as a resource for research on the immune response to SARS-CoV-2. General conclusions and limits of the study: How much clinical and demographic metadata was included differed by source and by participant, and the metadata was provided uncurated.

TCRbeta CDR3 regions were amplified from genomic DNA by means of the immunoSEQ Assay, a bias-controlled multiplex PCR. Per the authors' processing: Within the assay, amplification of reference gene primers was used to estimate how many nucleated cells each sample contained. To quantify the absolute abundance of each unique TCRbeta CDR3 rearrangement, sequence reads were collapsed and filtered. For each sample, productive Simpson clonality was calculated by taking the square root of Simpson's diversity index across productive rearrangements. Here the immuneACCESS table is served through TCRdb, limited to in-frame sequences with V and J called. Missing clones are a known gap in these copies; in checked studies unresolved V genes cover under half, and the rest lacks a known reason. V and J calls plus clone size are reproduced from that table; the DNA served to infer D and trimming. A total of tens of thousands of clones appear in this sample, 82% of them only once. About 22% of the sample rests with the top ten.

On this clone itself: Its antigen is currently not known. One base away there is no much larger clone; base qualities are not given.

Collaborating institutions collected whole blood in K2EDTA tubes following their own protocols. For TCRbeta analysis, collaborators shipped samples as frozen whole blood, isolated PBMCs, or DNA extracted from either of those sample types. Trimming takes 1 base from V and 8 bases from J, and the germline ends sit 11 bases apart. The CDR3 spans 14 residues, from the cysteine through the phenylalanine. Only the CDR3 DNA stays, 42 bases, in frame from base 1. CDR1 is given as SGHDN and CDR2 as FVKESK, both from the germline V gene. The chain employs TRBV14 and TRBJ1-4; a weak D assignment points to TRBD1 (5 bases agree). Sequenced input: peripheral blood. This receptor was taken from a woman in her sixties or seventies with acute or convalescent COVID-19. The base sequence is TGTGCCAGCAGCCAAGCAGGGTTAAAGGAAAAACTGTTTTTT. This gives the protein CASSQAGLKEKLFF.